This T cell receptor beta chain emerged from a study of blood T cell repertoires in COVID-19. Germline CDR1 SGHTA, CDR2 FQGNSA. The CDR3 is 17 amino acids. The J segment lost 6 bases and the V segment lost 5 bases, leaving 12 bases of the junction unmatched. Clones were read by immunoSEQ multiplex PCR, and TCRdb kept only the in-frame ones, dropping some. The sample has approximately 24,000 clones; roughly 84% are singletons. The sequence came from a human donor in a cohort sampled during active COVID-19. The sequencing input was peripheral blood. J is TRBJ2-1 and V is TRBV7-2; 11 nucleotides line up with TRBD2. The CDR3 DNA is TGTGCCAGCAGCCCACAATTTATAGCGGGAGGGCCCAATGAGCAGTTCTTC. This translates into CASSPQFIAGGPNEQFF.